This TCR beta chain was sequenced for a study of blood T cell repertoires in COVID-19. Sequenced by immunoSEQ multiplex PCR; TCRdb stores in-frame clones only, minus some. The sample consists of 30,000 to 40,000 clones, approximately 91% of them appearing once. This CDR3 contains 15 residues. V lost 8 bases, J lost 0 bases, and 11 bases lay in between. Germline V gene data show CDR1 as MNHEY and CDR2 as SVGAGI. Sequenced sample: peripheral blood. The TCR comes from a human donor in a cohort sampled during active COVID-19. The rearrangement links TRBV6-5 to TRBJ1-6, with D uncertain. The CDR3 DNA is TGTGCCAGCTTATTGCGGCTCTCCTATAATTCACCCCTCCACTTT. This sequence encodes CASLLRLSYNSPLHF.